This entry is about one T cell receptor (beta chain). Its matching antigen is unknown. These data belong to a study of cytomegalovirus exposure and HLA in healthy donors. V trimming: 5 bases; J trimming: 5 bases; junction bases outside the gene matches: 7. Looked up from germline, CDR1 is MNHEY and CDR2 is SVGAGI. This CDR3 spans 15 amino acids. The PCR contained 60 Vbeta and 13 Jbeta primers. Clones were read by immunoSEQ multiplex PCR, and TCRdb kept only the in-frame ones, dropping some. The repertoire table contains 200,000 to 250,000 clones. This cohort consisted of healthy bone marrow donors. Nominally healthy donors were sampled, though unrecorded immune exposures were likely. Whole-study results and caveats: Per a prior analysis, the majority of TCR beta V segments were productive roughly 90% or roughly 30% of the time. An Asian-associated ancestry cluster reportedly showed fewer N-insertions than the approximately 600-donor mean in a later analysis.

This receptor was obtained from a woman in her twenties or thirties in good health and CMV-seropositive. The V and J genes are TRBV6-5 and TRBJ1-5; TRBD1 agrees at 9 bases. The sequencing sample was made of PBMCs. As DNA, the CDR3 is TGTGCCAGCAGTGCGGACAGGGGAAGGGATCAGCCCCAGCATTTT. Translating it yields CASSADRGRDQPQHF.